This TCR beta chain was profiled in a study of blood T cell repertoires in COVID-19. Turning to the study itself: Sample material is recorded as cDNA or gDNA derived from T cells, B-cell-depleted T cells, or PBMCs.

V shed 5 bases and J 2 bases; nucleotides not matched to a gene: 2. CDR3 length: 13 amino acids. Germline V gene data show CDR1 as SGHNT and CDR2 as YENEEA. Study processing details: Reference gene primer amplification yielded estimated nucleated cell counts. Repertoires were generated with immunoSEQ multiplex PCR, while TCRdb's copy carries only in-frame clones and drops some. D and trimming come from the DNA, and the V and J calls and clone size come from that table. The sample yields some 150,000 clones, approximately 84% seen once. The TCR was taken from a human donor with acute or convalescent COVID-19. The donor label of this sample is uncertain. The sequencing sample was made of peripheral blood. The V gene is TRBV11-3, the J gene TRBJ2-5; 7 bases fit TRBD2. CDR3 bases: TGTGCCAGCAGCGGGGGGGGTCAAGAGACCCAGTACTTC. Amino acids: CASSGGGQETQYF.